Listed below are T cell receptor beta chains from one sample, sequenced in a study of shared clonotypes between healthy human individuals. The table came from immunoSEQ multiplex PCR; TCRdb's copy has only in-frame clones and leaves some out. The sample shows 1,500,000 or so clones, roughly 98.5% of them seen only once. Sequencing input: naive CD4+ T cells sorted from blood. These receptors all come from a man younger than 40 in good health. CDR3s include the opening cysteine and the closing phenylalanine or tryptophan. A D gene is named only where the DNA matches it firmly.

J	D	V	CDR3
TRBJ2-2	.	TRBV10-3	CAISDGWSGELFF
.	.	TRBV19	CASSISGSPLYEQYF
TRBJ2-3	TRBD2	TRBV6-4	CASSQGLADTDTQYF
TRBJ2-2	.	TRBV20-1	CSATRTGELFF
TRBJ2-1	.	TRBV11-3	CASSDSNEQFF
TRBJ2-7	.	TRBV27	CASSFRGDEQYF
TRBJ2-7	.	TRBV6-5	CASALKRISYEQYF
TRBJ2-2	.	TRBV18	CASSRMPGAGELFF
TRBJ2-1	.	TRBV27	CASSSRGLVPGRDEQFF
TRBJ2-7	.	TRBV5-1	CASSLERSPAYEQYF
TRBJ1-1	.	TRBV5-1	CASSFQGDTEAFF
TRBJ1-2	TRBD1	TRBV29-1	CSVSDRGDYGYTF
TRBJ2-1	.	TRBV6-5	CASSYSGPSYNEQFF
TRBJ1-2	TRBD1	TRBV9	CASSDESTGAGYTF
TRBJ1-4	TRBD1	TRBV11-2	CASSLYPGTGEREKLFF
TRBJ2-1	.	TRBV7-8	CASSSGLALFNEQFF
TRBJ2-2	.	TRBV5-4	CASSPEAMINTGELFF
TRBJ2-5	TRBD2	TRBV28	CASQSGAQETQYF
TRBJ2-1	.	TRBV5-4	CASSLEPMGYEQFF
TRBJ2-3	.	TRBV11-2	CASVPRRSTDTQYF
TRBJ2-3	.	TRBV21-1	CASRHPPTGVSTDTQYF
TRBJ1-5	.	TRBV18	CASSSSGFSNQPQHF
TRBJ2-7	TRBD1	TRBV18	CASSPTSGTGSYEQYF
TRBJ2-7	.	TRBV7-8	CASSRRGAPDSFYEQYF
TRBJ2-1	.	TRBV5-4	CASSQIAHEQFF
TRBJ1-1	TRBD1	TRBV27	CASSFLTPTGSKNTEAFF
TRBJ2-2	.	TRBV7-9	CASSLRAANTGELFF
TRBJ1-5	TRBD1	TRBV7-2	CASSARQGENQPQHF
TRBJ2-1	.	TRBV6-5	CASSQSGDEQFF
TRBJ1-5	.	TRBV30	CAWTSGNQPQHF
TRBJ1-2	TRBD1	TRBV18	CASSQTGPYGYTF
TRBJ2-5	TRBD2	TRBV18	CASSPRTSTETQYF
TRBJ2-3	TRBD1	TRBV30	CAWKPGPDRGQGYF
TRBJ1-5	.	TRBV10-3	CATRPEGGNQPQHF
TRBJ2-6	.	TRBV19	CASSVHTGANVLTF
TRBJ2-2	.	TRBV5-6	CASSRGPNTGELFF
TRBJ2-7	.	TRBV7-2	CASSPSDYEQYF
TRBJ2-7	TRBD1	TRBV28	CASRITGGSYEQYF
TRBJ1-3	.	TRBV6-5	CASVNSGNTIYF
TRBJ1-1	TRBD1	TRBV6-5	CASSYSGTGQDEAFF